These 4 T cell receptor beta chains were sequenced from one sample in a study of T-cell memory formation after mild COVID-19 listed by TCRdb under 2021. Libraries came from 5' RACE. Sequencer: Illumina NovaSeq 6000. TCRdb applied fastp at Q25 and MiXCR to the public reads, then kept only in-frame beta chains. Each entry merges the rows of one CDR3 protein and shows their most common DNA and genes. The sample table shows about 140,000 distinct CDR3 sequences, and more than 13% are seen once. Clones ranked in the top ten supply 28% of the sample. The sequencing input was PBMCs or a T cell subset sorted from them (not recorded which). The receptors originated from an adult woman who had mild COVID-19 (a few samples of this study predate the infection). The sample titles of this study are shuffled in the database, so cell type and time point are left out; the donor was told from shared clones.

The sample holds a few counts of this clonotype. The chain recombines TRBV28 with TRBJ2-7; no clear D gene. Trimming left V 4 bases short and J 4 bases short, with 11 bases between. In germline, CDR1 is MDHEN, CDR2 SYDVKM. The CDR3 has 13 residues. DNA of the CDR3: TGTGCCAGCAGTTCTCGGTTGAGGTACGAGCAGTACTTC. Amino acids: CASSSRLRYEQYF. The full variable domain, with the rest looked up from reference TRBV28 and TRBJ2-7, is DVKVTQSSRYLVKRTGEKVFLECVQDMDHENMFWYRQDPGLGLRLIYFSYDVKMKEKGDIPEGYSVSREKKERFSLILESASTNQTSMYLCASSSRLRYEQYFGPGTRLTVT.

The chain links TRBV6-6 to TRBJ2-7, with 8 bases fitting TRBD2. The CDR3 runs to 17 residues. Germline V gene lookup returns CDR1 MNHNY and CDR2 SVGAGI (reference sequence). V dropped 0 bases and J dropped 6; count of bases not matched to a gene: 13. In DNA, the CDR3 is TGTGCCAGCAGTTACTCGTTACTAGCGGCCTTGGGAGGCGAGCAGTACTTC. This encodes CASSYSLLAALGGEQYF.

The genes are TRBV12-3 or TRBV12-4 and TRBJ2-7; 12 nucleotides line up with TRBD2. After removal of 6 bases from V and 0 bases from J, the junction contained 3 bases not matched to a gene. The CDR3 loop spans 15 amino acids. This chain's CDR3 is CASSSTSGSSYEQYF. In DNA, the CDR3 is TGTGCCAGCAGCTCGACTAGCGGGAGCTCCTACGAGCAGTACTTC.

This clonotype was seen only a few times. The rearrangement uses TRBV2 and TRBJ2-7; D tentatively fits TRBD1 or TRBD2 (5 bases each). The CDR3 runs 14 residues. Germline CDR1 is SNHLY and CDR2 is FYNNEI. Trimming removed 4 bases at V and 6 bases at J, with 16 bases between. The CDR3 here is CASSVWTYGGEQYF. The DNA for the CDR3 is TGTGCCAGCAGTGTCTGGACATACGGAGGCGAGCAGTACTTC.